The 18 T cell receptor beta chains presented below share a single source sample, sequenced in a study of T cell responses to AZD1222 COVID-19 vaccine. Assay used: immunoSEQ multiplex PCR; TCRdb lists only in-frame clones, some missing. The sample contains more than 110,000 clones, 75% to 95% of which appear only once. The source was peripheral blood, collected on day 0 of AZD1222 vaccination. These receptors came from an adult in good health.

This sequence joins TRBV18 and TRBJ2-7, with unresolved D. CDR3 length: 13 amino acids. CDR1 is KGHSH and CDR2 is LQKENI in the germline V gene. The V gene lost 4 bases and the J gene lost 5 bases, with 12 bases spanning the gap. The DNA of the CDR3 is TGTGCCAGCTCACTCGGAGAGAATAACGAGCAGTACTTC. As protein: CASSLGENNEQYF.

The chain combines TRBV6-2 or TRBV6-3 with TRBJ2-3; D unresolved. The CDR3 consists of 13 residues. Trimming shortened V by 4 bases and J by 0 bases, and 5 bases separated the two germline ends. The germline V gene has CDR1 MNHEY and CDR2 SVGEGT. CDR3: CASSFMSTDTQYF. The CDR3 bases are TGTGCCAGCAGTTTTATGAGCACAGATACGCAGTATTTT.

The chain links TRBV27 to TRBJ2-7; D possibly corresponds to TRBD1 (6 bases). The CDR3 loop spans 15 amino acids. CDR1 MNHEY and CDR2 SMNVEV come from the germline V gene (reference sequence). Deletions cut 5 bases from V and 2 bases from J, with 16 bases between. The CDR3 region has the DNA TGTGCCAGCAGTCCTCGGGACAAAAAAGCCTACGAGCAGTACTTC. The encoded protein is CASSPRDKKAYEQYF.

The J gene is TRBJ2-5, the V gene TRBV6-5; TRBD1 or TRBD2 may be the D gene (5 bases each). V lost 5 bases to trimming and J lost 10 bases, with 17 bases between them. Germline assignment: CDR1 MNHEY and CDR2 SVGAGI. The CDR3 is 13 amino acids. CDR3 region: CASSTPGGDSQYF. In DNA, the CDR3 is TGTGCCAGCAGTACCCCTGGGGGAGATAGCCAGTACTTC.

The CDR3 reads CASSQDTPKSVGFADTQYF. CDR3 DNA sequence: TGCGCCAGCAGCCAAGATACCCCTAAATCAGTCGGCTTTGCAGATACGCAGTATTTT. This chain uses TRBV4-3 with TRBJ2-3; the D is unclear. CDR1 is LGHNA and CDR2 is YSLEER in the germline V gene. This CDR3 has 19 residues. The V gene lost 0 bases and the J gene lost 4 bases, with 23 bases spanning the gap.

This clone was counted a single time. J is TRBJ1-5 and V is TRBV6-6; TRBD1 agrees at 9 bases. Germline assignment: CDR1 MNHNY and CDR2 SVGAGI (reference sequence). The V gene end was trimmed by 2 bases and the J gene end by 4 bases; junction bases not matched to a gene: 3. There are 15 residues in the CDR3. The CDR3 reads CASSYNRGQNQPQHF. As DNA, the CDR3 is TGTGCCAGCAGTTACAACAGGGGGCAAAATCAGCCCCAGCATTTT.

In its sample, this clone was seen once. The chain joins TRBV30 to TRBJ2-7, with a tentative D call TRBD1 (6 bases). Germline CDR1 reads GTSNPN; CDR2 reads SVGIG (reference sequence). Trimming cost V 3 bases and J 4 bases, with 16 bases left between them. The CDR3 spans 14 residues. CDR3 sequence: CAWSRGTLMYEQYF. CDR3 nucleotides: TGTGCCTGGAGCAGGGGCACCTTGATGTACGAGCAGTACTTC.

The gene calls are TRBV29-1 and TRBJ2-3, with D uncertain. CDR1 is SQVTM, CDR2 ANQGSEA, per germline. V lost 6 bases to trimming and J lost 2 bases, with 15 bases between them. This CDR3 spans 14 amino acids. The CDR3 protein is CSVLIVGSTDTQYF. The DNA for the CDR3 is TGCAGCGTCCTTATAGTGGGGTCCACAGATACGCAGTATTTT.

The CDR3 reads CASSPLTGVREQYF. The CDR3 DNA reads as TGTGCCAGCAGCCCTTTGACAGGGGTTAGGGAGCAGTACTTC. The chain combines TRBV7-8 with TRBJ2-7; 8 nucleotides line up with TRBD1. CDR1 and CDR2 (germline): SGHVS, FQNEAQ. J was trimmed by 7 bases and V by 5 bases; bases with no gene match: 10. CDR3 length equals 14 residues.

This sequence joins TRBV6-5 and TRBJ2-2, with a tentative D call TRBD1 (6 bases). In germline, CDR1 is MNHEY, CDR2 SVGAGI. The CDR3 consists of 15 residues. V was clipped by 2 bases and J by 3 bases, with 10 bases between them. In DNA, the CDR3 is TGTGCCAGCAGTTACCAGGACAGCGACACCGGGGAGCTGTTTTTT. It is translated as CASSYQDSDTGELFF.

The V gene is TRBV7-9, the J gene TRBJ2-3; TRBD1 or TRBD2 may be the D gene (6 bases each). Trimming cost V 1 base and J 0 bases, with 8 bases left between them. Germline V gives CDR1 SEHNR, CDR2 FQNEAQ (reference sequence). The CDR3 has 15 residues. The CDR3 DNA follows: TGTGCCAGCAGCTTAGGGGGGGCGAGCACAGATACGCAGTATTTT. As protein: CASSLGGASTDTQYF.

The rearrangement links TRBV12-3 or TRBV12-4 to TRBJ1-1; no reliable D call. The CDR3 runs 12 residues. The germline V and J ends were trimmed by 4 bases and 8 bases, with 11 bases remaining between them. The DNA of the CDR3 is TGTGCCAGCAGTTGGAGGCAGATGGAAGCTTTCTTT. Translating it yields CASSWRQMEAFF.

The V and J genes are TRBV6-5 and TRBJ2-3, with TRBD1 matching over 8 bases. This CDR3 spans 15 amino acids. V trimming: 10 bases; J trimming: 3 bases; junction bases outside the gene matches: 12. Germline-derived CDR1 and CDR2 are MNHEY and SVGAGI. As DNA, the CDR3 is TGTGCCACAACTGGGTGGACAGGGACAACAGATACGCAGTATTTT. This codes for CATTGWTGTTDTQYF.

J is TRBJ1-6 and V is TRBV11-2; D unresolved. The CDR3 length is 15 residues. V was cut by 5 bases and J by 4 bases, with 12 bases left in between. The germline gives CDR1 SGHAT, CDR2 FQNNGV. The chain's CDR3 is CASSRNRGYNSPLHF. The CDR3 DNA reads as TGTGCCAGCAGCCGTAACAGAGGATATAATTCACCCCTCCACTTT.

The chain joins TRBV5-1 to TRBJ2-3; D is perhaps TRBD2 (5 bases). Trimming took 2 bases from V and 2 from J, leaving 15 bases between them. The CDR3 spans 16 residues. Germline V gives CDR1 SGHRS, CDR2 YFSETQ. The CDR3 protein is CASSFVGGVTTDTQYF. DNA of the CDR3: TGCGCCAGCAGCTTTGTAGGAGGTGTCACCACAGATACGCAGTATTTT.

This sequence joins TRBV6-5 and TRBJ1-5; unclear D gene. Trimming left V 6 bases short and J 4 bases short, with 13 bases between. This CDR3 spans 14 amino acids. Germline V gives CDR1 MNHEY, CDR2 SVGAGI. CDR3 DNA: TGTGCCAGCAGACGACATGGAGGGAATCAGCCCCAGCATTTT. Translated, it gives CASRRHGGNQPQHF.

In this sample, this clone turned up once. This rearrangement joins TRBV5-4 to TRBJ2-1; possibly TRBD2 for D (5 bases). The germline V gene has CDR1 SGHNT and CDR2 YYREEE (reference sequence). The CDR3 covers 13 residues. V was trimmed by 0 bases and J by 10 bases, leaving 11 bases between them. CDR3 protein: CASSLGGSGEQFF. The CDR3 DNA reads as TGTGCCAGCAGCTTGGGTGGGAGTGGCGAGCAGTTCTTC.

The chain has TRBV5-1 and TRBJ2-5; TRBD1 might be the D (5 bases). The CDR3 length is 13 residues. Trimming stripped 2 bases from V and 5 bases from J, with 10 bases between. Looked up from germline, CDR1 is SGHRS and CDR2 is YFSETQ. The CDR3 region is CASSFGASETQYF. As DNA, the CDR3 is TGCGCCAGCAGCTTTGGGGCGTCCGAGACCCAGTACTTC.